The clone carrying this T cell receptor (beta chain) was detected a few times. As yet, its antigen is unknown. The entry originates in a study of human T cells and chemical hapten exposure. General study results and limits: Expanded TCR sets contained significantly more large CDR3 similarity clusters than controls.

The CDR3 is 14 amino acids. The V and J ends lost 0 bases and 7 bases respectively, with 9 bases between them. Germline CDR1 is MRHNA and CDR2 is SNTAGT. Time point of the sample: patch test 1, 2 weeks after DPC sensitization. Treatment described: therapeutic diphenylcyclopropenone sensitization with weekly scalp DPC. The authors' processing: A per-sample median of around 100,000 TCRs was observed, with a range of about 23,224 to 750,000. One entry per CDR3 protein, called by TCRdb with MiXCR from the RACE reads. TCRdb assigned the V and J calls; the authors' analysis was not used. The sample holds about 120,000 distinct CDR3 sequences, roughly 15% seen once.

The rearrangement uses TRBV6-4 and TRBJ2-2; D is unresolved. The origin of this receptor is a man aged 18 to 30 with alopecia areata. Some clones in this sample may be carry-over from other donors' samples. The specimen comprised whole blood, sampled in connection with sensitization to the hapten diphenylcyclopropenone (DPC). DNA of the CDR3: TGTGCCAGCAGTGACTCGATATCTGGCGGGGAGCTGTTTTTT. Translation gives CASSDSISGGELFF.